These 21 T cell receptor beta chains originate from one sample sequenced in a study of T cell repertoires in cytomegalovirus infection. TCRdb independently ran MiXCR on the reads; one entry per CDR3 protein. The table records 630,000 or so distinct CDR3 sequences, roughly 26% of them present only once. The sample consisted of CD8+ T cells from PBMCs. The receptors shown here come from a human donor in good health (CMV status not recorded). Some clones in this sample may be carry-over from other donors' samples.

This clonotype was detected many times. V is TRBV12-3 or TRBV12-4 and J is TRBJ2-1; D remains unclear. The V end was cut by 7 bases, the J end by 7 bases, with 14 bases between. The CDR3 runs to 13 residues. The CDR3 DNA follows: TGTGCCAGCACAAACCGAGGCCGGAATGAGCAGTTCTTC. It specifies CASTNRGRNEQFF.

This clonotype has just a few counts. The chain is built from TRBV5-1 and TRBJ2-7; D is unresolved. The CDR3 has 13 amino acids. Between the trimmed V and J ends, which lost 6 bases and 3 bases, there was a span of 13 bases. Germline V gene data show CDR1 as SGHRS and CDR2 as YFSETQ. The CDR3 region has the DNA TGCGCCAGCAACCTCGACGCAGGCTACGAGCAGTACTTC. Translating gives CASNLDAGYEQYF.

A few counts support this clonotype. This rearrangement joins TRBV28 to TRBJ2-3; a weak D match, TRBD2 (5 bases). The CDR3 covers 14 residues. V lost 6 bases and J 7 bases, leaving 17 bases between the germline ends. The germline gives CDR1 MDHEN, CDR2 SYDVKM. The CDR3 DNA reads as TGTGCCAGCAGGTACGGAGGAGTGGCGAATACGCAGTATTTT. Translating gives CASRYGGVANTQYF.

Notes on this clonotype: A much larger clonotype is one base distant, so this may be a read error. The V gene is TRBV12-3 or TRBV12-4, the J gene TRBJ2-5, with D perhaps TRBD2 (5 bases). Trimming left V 7 bases short and J 5 bases short, with 26 bases between. The CDR3 has 17 amino acids. The CDR3 DNA follows: TGTGCCAGCACCACGGATTCCTGTCGCCGAAGAGGGGAGACCCAGTACTTC. Encoded protein: CASTTDSCRRRGETQYF.

In its sample, this clonotype was seen a few times. The rearrangement links TRBV2 to TRBJ2-1, with no clear D. The ends were cut back, 5 bases at V and 6 bases at J, with 11 bases in the middle. The CDR3 contains 13 residues. CDR1 is SNHLY and CDR2 is FYNNEI in the germline V gene. CDR3 region: CASSFRESNEQFF. For the CDR3, the DNA is TGTGCCAGCAGTTTTAGGGAAAGCAATGAGCAGTTCTTC.

The chain joins TRBV23-1 to TRBJ2-3, with TRBD1 matching over 7 bases. TRBV23-1 has ORF status, its function being uncertain. This CDR3 has 14 amino acids. V gave up 6 bases and J gave up 4 bases; unmatched junction bases: 7. As DNA, the CDR3 is TGCGCCAGCAGCCCGACAGGGCTGGCAGATACGCAGTATTTT. Its protein product is CASSPTGLADTQYF.

This chain joins TRBV6-2 or TRBV6-3 and TRBJ2-1; D is ambiguous. V was clipped by 2 bases and J by 6 bases, with 14 bases between them. CDR3 size: 15 residues. Germline V gene lookup returns CDR1 MNHEY and CDR2 SVGEGT. The CDR3 protein is CASSYPTIGSNEQFF. The CDR3 DNA reads TGTGCCAGCAGTTACCCAACGATAGGCTCCAATGAGCAGTTCTTC.

This clonotype has only a few counts. The chain carries TRBV12-3 or TRBV12-4 and TRBJ2-1; TRBD2 matches at 12 bases. The CDR3 loop spans 15 amino acids. With V trimmed by 7 bases and J by 8 bases, 9 bases remained unmatched. In nucleotides, the CDR3 is TGTGCCAGCACCCTAGCGGGGGGGCCTGTATATGAGCAGTTCTTC. The encoded protein is CASTLAGGPVYEQFF.

As for this clonotype: Possible read error: a much larger clone is one base away. The chain links TRBV7-9 to TRBJ2-1, with D maybe TRBD2 (6 bases). Germline CDR1 SEHNR, CDR2 FQNEAQ (reference sequence). The CDR3 has 17 amino acids. The CDR3 DNA reads as TGTGTCAGCAGCTTAGCGGATAAACTAAGCAAATACAATGAGCAGTTCTTC. It is translated as CVSSLADKLSKYNEQFF.

Ten or more counts support this clonotype. The chain carries TRBV7-2 and TRBJ1-2, with a weak D call TRBD1 (6 bases). The germline CDR1 and CDR2 sequences are SGHTA and FQGNSA. V shed 5 bases and J shed 1 base, with 14 bases lying between them. The length of the CDR3 is 15 residues. The CDR3 is CASSPTGGVNYGYTF. CDR3 in DNA: TGTGCCAGCAGCCCGACAGGAGGGGTTAACTATGGCTACACCTTC.

The chain recombines TRBV7-3 with TRBJ2-1; TRBD2 matches at 11 bases. The V segment lost 2 bases and the J segment 4 bases; nucleotides outside the gene matches: 7. The V gene's germline CDR1 is SGHTA and CDR2 FQGTGA. CDR3 size: 17 residues. The chain's CDR3 is CASSLASTSGVYNEQFF. In nucleotides, the CDR3 is TGTGCCAGCAGCTTAGCCTCGACTAGCGGGGTGTACAATGAGCAGTTCTTC.

The V call is TRBV19, the J call TRBJ2-5; D not certain. V lost 10 bases and J lost 0, with 9 bases in between. Germline V gene lookup returns CDR1 LNHDA and CDR2 SQIVND (reference sequence). The length of the CDR3 is 12 residues. This chain's CDR3 is CATSLDQETQYF. As DNA, the CDR3 is TGTGCCACCTCCCTCGACCAAGAGACCCAGTACTTC.

This clonotype was detected many times. The CDR3 nucleotides are TGTGCCAGCAGCTTAGTCGACAGGGGATCCTACAATGAGCAGTTCTTC. Amino acids: CASSLVDRGSYNEQFF. The chain couples TRBV7-9 to TRBJ2-1, with 8 nucleotides matching TRBD1. CDR1 SEHNR and CDR2 FQNEAQ come from the germline V gene (reference sequence). The CDR3 has 16 residues. The J segment lost 1 base and the V segment lost 1 base, leaving 3 bases of the junction unmatched.

A note on this clonotype: The final CDR3 position lacks the conserved phenylalanine or tryptophan, pointing to a likely read error. The chain uses TRBV4-2 and TRBJ2-1; D might be TRBD1 or TRBD2, each matching 5 bases. Deletions cut 1 base from V and 6 bases from J, with 10 bases between. CDR3 length equals 14 residues. The germline V gene encodes CDR1 LGHNA and CDR2 YNFKEQ. The CDR3 loop is CASSQGGVLNEQFY. For the CDR3, the DNA is TGTGCCAGCAGCCAAGGAGGGGTCCTCAATGAGCAGTTCTAC.

The rearrangement uses TRBV29-1 and TRBJ1-2; TRBD1 aligns across 9 bases. Germline V CDR1 and CDR2: SQVTM, ANQGSEA. The J segment lost 12 bases and the V segment lost 5 bases, leaving 7 bases of the junction unmatched. This CDR3 has 11 residues. The CDR3 DNA follows: TGCAGCGTTTCCCGGGACAGGGTGGACACCTTC. Protein sequence: CSVSRDRVDTF.

This clonotype was counted between two and nine times. CDR3 DNA sequence: TGTGCCAGCTCACCACCCCGAGGTCAAGAGACCCAGTACTTC. Its translation: CASSPPRGQETQYF. The chain combines TRBV18 with TRBJ2-5; D not certain. The V gene lost 0 bases and the J gene lost 2 bases, with 7 bases spanning the gap. This CDR3 has 14 residues. The germline V gene encodes CDR1 KGHSH and CDR2 LQKENI.

The rearrangement links TRBV12-3 or TRBV12-4 to TRBJ2-1, with a weak D call TRBD2 (6 bases). The CDR3 is 12 amino acids. Trimming left V 7 bases short and J 6 bases short, with 10 bases between. CDR3 amino acids: CASTGSFNEQFF. The DNA for the CDR3 is TGTGCCAGCACCGGGAGTTTCAATGAGCAGTTCTTC.

Concerning this clonotype itself: This may arise from a read error, as a much more abundant clone is one base away. V gene TRBV7-2 combines with J gene TRBJ2-1; possibly TRBD2 for D (5 bases). The germline V gene has CDR1 SGHTA and CDR2 FQGNSA. V was shortened by 11 bases and J by 9 bases, with 14 bases between the two germline ends. This CDR3 is 11 amino acids long. CDR3 in amino acids: CAGLRAGEQFF. The CDR3 DNA reads as TGTGCCGGCTTAAGGGCGGGTGAGCAGTTCTTC.

As regards this clonotype: A much more abundant neighbour one base away suggests this may be a read error. V and J are TRBV28 and TRBJ2-5, with a tentative D call TRBD1 (5 bases). Deletions cut 2 bases from V and 3 bases from J, with 19 bases between. The CDR3 consists of 17 residues. From germline, CDR1 is MDHEN and CDR2 SYDVKM. The CDR3 sequence is CASSLGDRGASKETQYF. CDR3 sequence (DNA): TGTGCCAGCAGTTTAGGGGATAGGGGCGCTTCCAAAGAGACCCAGTACTTC.

This clonotype has a handful of counts. The chain is built from TRBV5-5 and TRBJ2-3; 7 bases are a match to TRBD2. The trim removed 4 bases at V and 0 bases at J, leaving 8 bases unmatched. Germline values: CDR1 SGHKS, CDR2 YYEKEE (reference sequence). The CDR3 is 16 amino acids. CDR3 residues: CASSPGPRGSTDTQYF. The CDR3 DNA sequence: TGTGCCAGCAGCCCCGGTCCGCGGGGGAGCACAGATACGCAGTATTTT.

The chain uses TRBV7-3 and TRBJ2-3; 8 nucleotides line up with TRBD1. CDR1 is SGHTA and CDR2 is FQGTGA in the germline V gene. The CDR3 has 14 residues. The J segment lost 7 bases and the V segment lost 4 bases, leaving 7 bases of the junction unmatched. CDR3 loop: CASSSRTGTYTQYF. In nucleotides, the CDR3 is TGTGCCAGCAGCTCCCGGACAGGGACTTATACGCAGTATTTT.